A selection of T cell receptor beta chains follows, all from one sample in a study of blood T cell repertoires in COVID-19. Sequencing was performed with immunoSEQ multiplex PCR; in TCRdb, only in-frame clones are kept and a portion is missing. The profile covers some 90,000 clones, with approximately 85% appearing a single time and 25% taken by the ten largest. The specimen was peripheral blood. The receptor set was obtained from a human donor in a cohort sampled during active COVID-19. CDR3s include the opening cysteine and the closing phenylalanine or tryptophan. The D gene is left open where the match is weak. Clone size is shown for a subset of rows, as once, few, many or a class of expanded clone.

j_gene	abundance	d_gene	v_gene	CDR3aa	CDR3nt
TRBJ2-1	NA	NA	TRBV12-3/TRBV12-4	CASSKGEWEEQFF	TGTGCCAGCAGTAAGGGGGAGTGGGAAGAGCAGTTCTTC
TRBJ1-1	once	NA	TRBV6-1	CASSEIRTGRNTEAFF	TGTGCCAGCAGTGAAATTCGGACTGGAAGGAACACTGAAGCTTTCTTT
TRBJ2-2	few	NA	TRBV7-9	CASSPSDRYTGELFF	TGTGCCAGCAGCCCCTCCGACAGGTACACCGGGGAGCTGTTTTTT
TRBJ1-3	NA	TRBD1	TRBV7-6	CASSLKGTGGTGNTIYF	TGTGCCAGCAGCTTAAAAGGGACAGGGGGCACAGGAAACACCATATATTTT
TRBJ2-7	NA	NA	TRBV5-6	CASSFREPSEQYF	TGTGCCAGCAGCTTCCGGGAGCCGTCCGAGCAGTACTTC
TRBJ2-5	NA	TRBD1	TRBV7-2	CASSLGTGGETQYF	TGTGCCAGCAGCTTAGGGACAGGGGGGGAGACCCAGTACTTC
TRBJ2-7	NA	TRBD1	TRBV7-8	CASSGQGQGGYEQYF	TGTGCCAGCAGCGGACAGGGACAGGGTGGTTACGAGCAGTACTTC
TRBJ2-1	NA	TRBD1	TRBV5-1	CASSLVGQGQFF	TGCGCCAGCAGCTTGGTTGGACAGGGGCAGTTCTTC
TRBJ2-3	NA	NA	TRBV9	CASSAHTDTQYF	TGTGCCAGCAGCGCCCACACAGATACGCAGTATTTT
TRBJ1-1	once	NA	TRBV3-1/TRBV3-2	CASSPDTNTEAFF	TGTGCCAGCAGCCCGGACACGAACACTGAAGCTTTCTTT
TRBJ1-2	NA	TRBD1	TRBV18	CASSPGTDFGYGYTF	TGTGCCAGCTCACCCGGGACAGATTTCGGCTATGGCTACACCTTC
TRBJ2-1	NA	TRBD2	TRBV7-8	CASNKVRGGSYNEQFF	TGTGCCAGCAATAAGGTTCGCGGGGGCTCCTACAATGAGCAGTTCTTC
TRBJ1-1	NA	NA	TRBV11-3	CASSLDRNTEAFF	TGTGCCAGCAGCCTGGACAGAAACACTGAAGCTTTCTTT